This T cell receptor beta chain was identified during a study of cytotoxic CD8 clonotypes in ibrutinib-treated CLL (dated by TCRdb to 2020 to 2022). About the full investigation: The cohort had 11 to 12 relapsed/refractory and more than 14 treatment-naive patients; under 18 were IGHV unmutated. Every remission and progressive disease sample was obtained while ibrutinib was still being received by the patients. Cryopreserved peripheral blood mononuclear cells were obtained before treatment, at response, and at either sustained remission or disease progression. An average of approximately 260,000 productive templates and tens of thousands of productive rearrangements was obtained per sample. Responses were partial in 24 patients and complete in 2; after median around 65 months follow-up, about 14 stayed in remission and 12 progressed. Of the 90 or so people in the trial, approximately 26 had longitudinal samples available. Samples at response were collected after a median of about twelve months of treatment, with a range of about 6 to 36 months.

The goal of deep resolution MiSeq sequencing was a depth between 1 in 1 million and 1 in 200,000 T cells, and coverage averaged 10x per clonotype. TCR beta libraries were generated with the immunoSEQ hsTCRB Kit. The authors' pipeline ran thus. ImmunoSEQ Data Assistant and ImmunoSEQ Analyzer were used for data analysis, and V, D and J genes were assigned according to IMGT definitions. Clonality was computed as one minus normalized Shannon entropy of productive rearrangement frequencies, ranging from 0 to 1. Only overrepresented clonotypes making up at least 0.05% of each patient's repertoire were included in the public clonotype analysis. Approximately 13 age-matched healthy donor repertoires from immuneACCESS served as clonality controls. TCRdb took over this immuneACCESS table, retaining in-frame rearrangements with V and J assigned. Such tables are incomplete; in checked studies, under half of the missing clones stem from an unresolved V gene, and the remainder is unexplained. V, J and clone size were drawn from that table, and D and trimming were deduced from the DNA. For this sample there are 100,000 to 150,000 clones; over 75% appear just once. The ten largest clonotypes hold under 2.5% of the sample.

As regards this clone: Its antigen target is currently unknown. Within one base of it there is no much larger clone, and no base qualities were kept.

Study-level results and caveats: Sustained-remission and progressing patients did not have matched sampling times, and lymph node repertoires were not examined. Baseline clonality exceeded that of age-matched healthy donors and correlated strongly with circulating CD8+ T-cell counts. Public clonotypes were found to be uncommon and were observed to contract or remain stable during treatment; the increase in clonality was shown to reflect expansion of private clonotypes at ibrutinib response. Clonality rose at ibrutinib response, remained stable during sustained remission, and dropped back toward baseline at progression.

CDR1 SGDLS and CDR2 YYNGEE were looked up in the germline V gene. The CDR3 covers 15 residues, taking in both the cysteine and the phenylalanine. The DNA shown is the 45-base CDR3, in frame from base 1. The germline V end is reduced by 4 bases and the J end by 1 base; junction bases left unmatched: 5. The time point label for this specimen denotes: approximately 25 months on ibrutinib. For TCR beta library preparation, about 2 micrograms of genomic DNA were isolated from cryopreserved PBMCs. High-throughput TCR beta sequencing was performed on longitudinal blood samples from CLL patients receiving ibrutinib monotherapy. The patients were enrolled in a single-center, open-label phase 2 trial of ibrutinib monotherapy.

The specimen comprised PBMCs, sampled after 24 months of ibrutinib treatment. This TCR derives from a human donor with chronic lymphocytic leukemia. This chain is built from TRBV9 and TRBJ2-7; TRBD1 aligns with 10 central bases. The CDR3: CASSTGTGVSYEQYF. The base sequence is TGTGCCAGCAGCACAGGGACAGGGGTTTCCTACGAGCAGTACTTC.